This passage covers 30 T cell receptor beta chains from one sample sequenced in a study of tumor and adjacent non-tumor tissue in lung cancer. This sample's RNA came from whole unsorted tissue. Three rounds of nested PCR, following a modified ARM-PCR protocol, produced the TCRbeta library. TCRdb re-called the multiplex PCR reads with MiXCR, one entry per CDR3 protein. The table records about 93,000 distinct CDR3 sequences, about 72% of them present only once. Sequencing was done on a sample of lung tumor tissue. These receptors all stem from a man aged 55 to 70 with non-small cell lung cancer.

This chain links TRBV20-1 with TRBJ2-3; a possible D gene is TRBD2 (6 bases). CDR1 and CDR2 (germline): DFQATT, SNEGSKA (reference sequence). The CDR3 loop spans 16 amino acids. Trimming cost V 4 bases and J 10 bases, with 27 bases left between them. The CDR3 coding sequence is TGCAGTGCTACACACGAACTAGCTCCTGCTGGTGTGGCGCAGTATTTT. Amino acid sequence: CSATHELAPAGVAQYF.

On this clonotype: A much more abundant neighbour one base away suggests this may be a read error. The chain has TRBV28 and TRBJ2-7; D is perhaps TRBD1 or TRBD2 (5 bases each). Trimming removed 7 bases from V and 3 bases from J, with 16 bases in between. CDR1 is MDHEN and CDR2 is SYDVKM in the germline V gene. CDR3 length: 14 amino acids. CDR3 loop: CASTQGAWFYEQYF. The CDR3 region has the DNA TGTGCCAGCACCCAGGGAGCATGGTTCTACGAGCAGTACTTC.

Comment on this clonotype: A much larger clone lies one base from this, so it may be a read error. V gene TRBV12-3 or TRBV12-4 combines with J gene TRBJ2-7, with TRBD1 as a possible D gene (6 bases). The CDR3 is made up of 15 amino acids. The CDR3 bases are TGTGTCAGCAGTTTGGGGGCCATGGTTCTCTACGAGCAGTACTTC. Protein product: CVSSLGAMVLYEQYF.

This clonotype turned up a few times. This chain uses TRBV21-1 with TRBJ2-7; no DNA check was done on the table's D call, TRBD1. TRBV21-1 is tagged as a pseudogene. This CDR3 is built from 14 residues. DNA for the CDR3: TGTGCCAGCAGTCAGAGGGGGGGGAGGAACGAGCAGTACTTC. Its translation is CASSQRGGRNEQYF.

This clonotype was detected only once. The junction differs from germline at one of its ends, possibly a read error. The gene calls are TRBV11-2 and TRBJ1-2, with D perhaps TRBD1 (5 bases). Germline values: CDR1 SGHAT, CDR2 FQNNGV. The CDR3 totals 14 residues. The CDR3 loop reads CVSSFRDSAYGYTF. CDR3 DNA: TGTGTCAGCAGCTTCAGGGATTCGGCCTATGGCTACACCTTC.

As to this clonotype: This clone may be a read error of a much larger clone one base away. The J gene is TRBJ2-1, the V gene TRBV5-1, with TRBD2 matching over 11 bases. Germline V gene data show CDR1 as SGHRS and CDR2 as YFSETQ. CDR3 length equals 16 residues. The CDR3 region is CANSFSGRASYNEQFF. The CDR3 DNA is TGCGCCAACAGCTTTAGCGGGAGGGCCTCCTACAATGAGCAGTTCTTC.

With regard to this clonotype: A junction boundary mismatches the germline segment, possibly from a read error. V is TRBV4-1 and J is TRBJ1-5; D remains ambiguous. Per germline, CDR1 MGHRA and CDR2 YSYEKL. The CDR3 is 15 residues long. The CDR3 sequence: CASSQDMGSNQPLHF. The CDR3 coding sequence is TGTGCCAGCAGCCAAGATATGGGGAGCAATCAGCCCCTGCATTTT.

A remark on this clonotype: The junction departs from the called germline gene at one end, perhaps through a read error. The chain employs TRBV11-1 and TRBJ2-1, with TRBD1 as a possible D gene (6 bases). Germline V gene sequence: CDR1 SGHAT, CDR2 FQDESV (reference sequence). The CDR3 spans 15 residues. CDR3 residues: CANSLTRQVRNEQFF. The CDR3 DNA sequence: TGTGCCAACAGCTTAACCAGACAGGTCCGCAATGAGCAGTTCTTC.

Comments on this clonotype: A much larger clone differs by one base, so this may be a read error. V usage is TRBV27 and J usage is TRBJ2-1; 8 bases map to TRBD1. CDR3 length equals 16 residues. J gave up 3 bases and V 2 bases, and 6 bases lay outside the gene matches. Germline CDR1 MNHEY, CDR2 SMNVEV (reference sequence). CDR3 amino acids: CASSLGTGQVYNEQFF. DNA for the CDR3: TGTGCCAGCAGTTTAGGGACGGGACAGGTCTACAATGAGCAGTTCTTC.

This clonotype was seen just once. J is TRBJ2-7 and V is TRBV6-2 or TRBV6-3; D not resolved. The CDR3 is 14 amino acids. Germline assignment: CDR1 MNHEY and CDR2 SVGEGT. V was cut by 2 bases and J by 5 bases, with 13 bases left in between. As DNA, the CDR3 is TGTGCCAGCAGTTACACGGCAAGGGATAACGAGCAGTACTTC. This codes for CASSYTARDNEQYF.

This clonotype has a handful of counts. The chain is built from TRBV7-8 and TRBJ2-1, with a weak D call TRBD2 (7 bases). Germline values: CDR1 SGHVS, CDR2 FQNEAQ. The V gene lost 5 bases and the J gene lost 1 base, with 18 bases spanning the gap. This CDR3 is 17 amino acids long. CDR3 in amino acids: CASSPTWGGRSYNEQFF. As DNA, the CDR3 is TGTGCCAGCAGCCCTACCTGGGGGGGCCGGTCCTACAATGAGCAGTTCTTC.

This clonotype occurred many times. V usage is TRBV20-1 and J usage is TRBJ2-1; 10 bases fit TRBD2. The CDR3 length is 16 residues. Germline V gives CDR1 DFQATT, CDR2 SNEGSKA (reference sequence). The junction had 12 bases not matched to a gene; V was cut back by 3 bases and J by 7 bases. This chain's CDR3 is CSASGGGSGRQNEQFF. Here the CDR3 DNA reads TGCAGTGCTAGTGGAGGAGGTAGCGGGAGGCAAAATGAGCAGTTCTTC.

Points on this clonotype: Lacking the conserved final phenylalanine or tryptophan, this CDR3 likely reflects a read error. The chain recombines TRBV11-1 with TRBJ1-1, with a weak D call TRBD1 (5 bases). Germline V gives CDR1 SGHAT, CDR2 FQDESV (reference sequence). V was shortened by 2 bases and J by 2 bases, with 18 bases between the two germline ends. This CDR3 comprises 17 residues. CDR3 region: CASSLFRDDTVNTEAFL. CDR3 sequence (DNA): TGTGCCAGCAGCTTATTCAGGGACGACACAGTTAACACTGAAGCTTTCCTT.

This clonotype was seen only a few times. Given a much more abundant clone one base away, this may be a read error. The genes are TRBV11-2 and TRBJ2-1; D remains unclear. Germline V CDR1 and CDR2: SGHAT, FQNNGV. CDR3 length: 12 residues. Here the CDR3 reads CAISLEFHEQFF. CDR3 DNA sequence: TGTGCCATCAGCTTAGAGTTTCATGAGCAGTTCTTC.

Notes on this clonotype: Since a much larger clone is just one base distant, this may be a read error. This chain joins TRBV4-3 and TRBJ2-3; D gene unclear. The CDR3 has 17 amino acids. V lost 4 bases and J lost 4, with 21 bases in between. CDR1 LGHNA and CDR2 YSLEER come from the germline V gene. CDR3 DNA: TGCGCCAGCAGCCGGCTCATAAAGAGAGGCATAGCAGATACGCAGTATTTT. Translation: CASSRLIKRGIADTQYF.

This clonotype showed up just a few times. The rearrangement joins TRBV18 to TRBJ2-3, with 7 bases aligning to TRBD1. This CDR3 region has 12 residues. Per the germline V gene, CDR1 is KGHSH and CDR2 is LQKENI. The junction had 10 bases not matched to a gene; V was cut back by 8 bases and J by 11 bases. Here the CDR3 reads CASTQRDSKQYF. The CDR3 DNA sequence: TGTGCCAGCACACAACGGGACAGCAAGCAGTATTTT.

This clonotype came up a few times. The rearrangement joins TRBV20-1 to TRBJ2-7; maybe TRBD1 (6 bases). The CDR3 totals 15 residues. The germline V gene has CDR1 DFQATT and CDR2 SNEGSKA (reference sequence). V lost 0 bases, J lost 2 bases, and 14 bases lay in between. The CDR3 reads CSARDERGSTYEQYF. For the CDR3, the DNA is TGCAGTGCTAGAGATGAGAGGGGGAGTACCTACGAGCAGTACTTC.

As regards this clonotype: At one end, the junction sequence differs from germline, possibly due to a read error. This chain links TRBV11-2 with TRBJ2-5, with 8 bases that match TRBD2. From germline, CDR1 is SGHAT and CDR2 FQNNGV. The CDR3 loop spans 16 amino acids. The CDR3 sequence: CASSLRGLAVQETQYF. CDR3 coding DNA: TGCGCCAGCAGTTTACGCGGACTAGCCGTCCAAGAGACCCAGTACTTC.

Written as DNA, the CDR3 is TGCAGTGCTACACACGAACTAGCTCCTGCTGGTGAGGCGCAGTATTTT. It translates to CSATHELAPAGEAQYF. This chain links TRBV20-1 with TRBJ2-3; a weak D match, TRBD2 (6 bases). The germline V gene encodes CDR1 DFQATT and CDR2 SNEGSKA (reference sequence). The V end lost 4 bases, the J end lost 10 bases, and 27 bases lay between the germline ends. The CDR3 has 16 residues.

This clonotype was detected only once. The junction and the germline gene differ at one end; a read error may be behind it. The V gene is TRBV6-5, the J gene TRBJ1-2, with D possibly TRBD1 on 6 matching bases. Germline CDR1 and CDR2: MNHEY and SVGAGI. This CDR3 region has 13 residues. The chain's CDR3 is CVSSKQGPYGYTF. DNA for the CDR3: TGTGTCAGCAGTAAACAGGGTCCCTATGGCTACACCTTC.

Note on this clonotype: Since the CDR3 does not end with the conserved phenylalanine or tryptophan, this likely comes from a read error. The rearrangement links TRBV4-1 to TRBJ2-5, with D unresolved. V gave up 0 bases and J gave up 5 bases, with 10 bases separating them. The CDR3 sequence is 14 residues long. Germline CDR1 and CDR2: MGHRA and YSYEKL. The CDR3 loop reads CASSQDPVLETQYI. The CDR3 DNA follows: TGCGCCAGCAGCCAAGATCCGGTTTTGGAGACCCAGTACATC.

Concerning this clonotype itself: A much larger clone differs from this one at a single base, so this may be a read error. The V call is TRBV14, the J call TRBJ2-1; D gene unclear. V was trimmed by 6 bases and J by 7 bases, leaving 7 bases between them. Germline V gene lookup returns CDR1 SGHDN and CDR2 FVKESK. The CDR3 runs to 11 residues. The CDR3 here is CASRRVNEQFF. In DNA form, the CDR3 reads TGTGCCAGCAGAAGGGTAAATGAGCAGTTCTTC.

On this clonotype itself: Sequence at one end of the junction differs from germline and may be a read error. This chain connects TRBV10-1 to TRBJ2-7; D unresolved. This CDR3 region has 15 residues. Germline loops: CDR1 WNHNN, CDR2 SYGVQD (reference sequence). The DNA for the CDR3 is TGCGCCAGCAGTTCAACAAGGTCGAGGCTCGGCGAGCAGTATTTC. Translation: CASSSTRSRLGEQYF.

Within the sample, this clonotype is medium-sized. V usage is TRBV11-3 and J usage is TRBJ1-2, with TRBD1 matching over 7 bases. The germline V gene encodes CDR1 SGHNT and CDR2 YENEEA. The CDR3 contains 13 residues. With 3 bases clipped from V and 8 bases from J, the junction kept 6 bases outside the gene matches. The CDR3 reads CASSLTGSWGYTF. The CDR3 coding sequence is TGTGCCAGCAGCTTGACAGGGTCTTGGGGCTACACCTTC.

About this clonotype: A much bigger clone sits one base away, suggesting this may be a read error. The gene calls are TRBV20-1 and TRBJ2-7; 8 bases align to TRBD1. The V and J ends lost 6 bases and 6 bases, in that order; junction bases with no gene match: 7. CDR3 length: 12 amino acids. Germline V lookup: CDR1 DFQATT, CDR2 SNEGSKA (reference sequence). The DNA for the CDR3 is TGCAGTGCATCCTGGACAGGGAGCGAGCAGTACTTC. Translating gives CSASWTGSEQYF.

Of note for this clonotype: The junction does not match germline at one end; this may be a read error. The chain joins TRBV20-1 to TRBJ1-1, with TRBD1 as a possible D gene (5 bases). Germline CDR1 DFQATT, CDR2 SNEGSKA (reference sequence). This CDR3 has 16 amino acids. The CDR3 protein is CSVRDFKEGSNTEAFF. In DNA form, the CDR3 reads TGCAGTGTTAGAGATTTTAAAGAGGGGTCGAACACTGAAGCTTTCTTT.

This clonotype was recorded at least ten times. The V call is TRBV30, the J call TRBJ1-3; D ambiguous. The V end lost 0 bases, the J end lost 0 bases, and 3 bases lay between the germline ends. CDR3 length equals 13 residues. Per germline, CDR1 GTSNPN and CDR2 SVGIG (reference sequence). In nucleotides, the CDR3 is TGTGCCTGGAGTGTAAGCTCTGGAAACACCATATATTTT. Its protein is CAWSVSSGNTIYF. Looking up the rest from reference TRBV30 and TRBJ1-3 gives the full variable domain: SQTIHQWPATLVQPVGSPLSLECTVEGTSNPNLYWYRQAAGRGLQLLFYSVGIGQISSEVPQNLSASRPQDRQFILSSKKLLLSDSGFYLCAWSVSSGNTIYFGEGSWLTVV.

The chain combines TRBV11-2 with TRBJ1-2, with D unclear. V dropped 4 bases and J dropped 4 bases, with 7 bases sitting between them. Germline values: CDR1 SGHAT, CDR2 FQNNGV. The CDR3 runs 12 residues. CDR3 amino acids: CASSSDSYGYTF. CDR3 nucleotide sequence: TGTGCCAGCAGCTCAGATAGCTATGGCTACACCTTC. The whole variable domain, remainder taken from reference TRBV11-2 and TRBJ1-2, is EAGVAQSPRYKIIEKRQSVAFWCNPISGHATLYWYQQILGQGPKLLIQFQNNGVVDDSQLPKDRFSAERLKGVDSTLKIQPAKLEDSAVYLCASSSDSYGYTFGSGTRLTVV.

About this clonotype: One end of the junction is discordant with germline, which a read error may explain. The CDR3 nucleotides are TGTGCCAGCAACTCACAGGGGGGCGCTGAATCTTTCTTT. Protein product: CASNSQGGAESFF. The chain uses TRBV11-3 and TRBJ1-1, with 8 bases fitting TRBD1. CDR3 length: 13 residues. Germline CDR1 SGHNT, CDR2 YENEEA.

Points on this clonotype: At one end, the junction sequence differs from germline, possibly due to a read error. V and J are TRBV5-1 and TRBJ1-1; the match to TRBD1 covers 12 bases. CDR3 length equals 16 residues. CDR1 SGHRS and CDR2 YFSETQ come from the germline V gene. The CDR3 coding sequence is TGCGCCAGCAGCCGCGATCCGGGACAGGGGGCCCCTGAACCTTTCTTT. It yields the protein CASSRDPGQGAPEPFF.